This T cell receptor beta chain was identified in a study of vaccination effects on CD4 cells after COVID-19. Study information: A median of 72 days separated the second dose and sampling. Regarding the study as a whole: Recruitment yielded few convalescent patients, and the study had no early post-infection timepoints. The study found marked clonal contraction of infection- and vaccine-induced clones late after vaccination.

Unmatched junction bases numbered 5, after V lost 3 bases and J lost 4 bases. From germline, CDR1 is KGHSH and CDR2 LQKENI. The CDR3 extends over 16 amino acids. A note on this clone: Its antigen is as yet unknown.

Antigen-specific CD4+ T cells were expanded (with viral peptide pools) by the ViraFEST assay ahead of sequencing. Culturing for about 9 days preceded CD4+ T cell isolation. Two-dose BNT162b2 or mRNA-1273 vaccination was given to participants. The repertoire was sequenced with immunoSEQ multiplex PCR; TCRdb's copy has only in-frame clones and lacks some. The sample includes approximately 61,000 clones, about 80% of them seen just once. The chain recombines TRBV18 with TRBJ2-5; 13 positions match TRBD2. Sequenced material: CD4+ T cells from PBMCs cultured with HCoV-229E spike peptides, taken after COVID-19 vaccination. This TCR was recovered from a human donor who received a COVID-19 vaccine. The DNA of the CDR3 is TGTGCCAGCTCACCCGGGACTAGCGGGGACCCAGAGACCCAGTACTTC. This codes for CASSPGTSGDPETQYF.